This T cell receptor beta chain was sequenced for a study of T cell changes during pregnancy in multiple sclerosis. CDR3 size: 16 residues. Germline CDR1 and CDR2: SGHTA and FQGNSA. Losses at the gene ends were 5 bases for V and 0 bases for J; bases not matched to a gene: 8. Profiled with immunoSEQ multiplex PCR; TCRdb holds only in-frame clones, not every one. The sample lists around 64,000 clones, roughly 93% occurring once. This chain joins TRBV7-2 and TRBJ2-7; 9 bases match TRBD2. This sequence originates from a female donor with multiple sclerosis, enrolled in a pregnancy study. The sequencing used CD8+ T cells from peripheral blood mononuclear cells, collected in the third trimester of pregnancy. CDR3 sequence reads: CASSPEGGRASYEQYF. The CDR3 DNA is TGTGCCAGCAGCCCAGAAGGCGGGAGGGCCTCCTACGAGCAGTACTTC.